These T cell receptor beta chains were read from a single sample in a study of human T cells and chemical hapten exposure. TCRdb reprocessed the RACE reads with MiXCR, giving one entry per CDR3 protein. The sample records about 380,000 distinct CDR3 sequences, roughly 4.6% being singletons. The sample here was whole blood, taken in connection with sensitization to the hapten diphenylcyclopropenone (DPC). Source of these receptors: a woman between 45 and 65 years old with alopecia areata. Some clones in this sample may be carry-over from other donors' samples. The CDR3 runs from the conserved cysteine through the conserved F or W. The D gene is left open where the match is weak. Clone size is shown for a subset of rows, as once, few, many or a class of expanded clone.

clone size: -; CDR3 length: 13; J gene: TRBJ1-2; D gene: -; V gene: TRBV29-1; CDR3 DNA: TGCAGCGTTGAAGAAGGGGGGGCGATAGGCTACACCTTC; CDR3 protein: CSVEEGGAIGYTF
clone size: many; CDR3 length: 14; J gene: TRBJ2-1; D gene: -; V gene: TRBV12-3/TRBV12-4; CDR3 DNA: TGTGCCAGCAGTTTAGGGAGAGTTCGGGGTGAGCAGTTCTTC; CDR3 protein: CASSLGRVRGEQFF
clone size: many; CDR3 length: 16; J gene: TRBJ2-1; D gene: TRBD2; V gene: TRBV6-6; CDR3 DNA: TGTGCCAGCAGTTACTCTAGCGGGAGTTTGTTCAATGAGCAGTTCTTC; CDR3 protein: CASSYSSGSLFNEQFF
clone size: -; CDR3 length: 15; J gene: TRBJ2-4; D gene: -; V gene: TRBV12-3/TRBV12-4; CDR3 DNA: TGTGCCAGCAGCTCCGACTCGGATAGAGAGAACATTCAGTACTTC; CDR3 protein: CASSSDSDRENIQYF
clone size: many; CDR3 length: 13; J gene: TRBJ1-2; D gene: -; V gene: TRBV6-5; CDR3 DNA: TGTGCCAGCATGGGGCAGAACAACTATGGCTACACCTTC; CDR3 protein: CASMGQNNYGYTF
clone size: many; CDR3 length: 15; J gene: TRBJ1-1; D gene: -; V gene: TRBV5-1; CDR3 DNA: TGCGCCAGCAGCTCCGCCCCGGGGGCTAACACTGAAGCTTTCTTT; CDR3 protein: CASSSAPGANTEAFF
clone size: -; CDR3 length: 14; J gene: TRBJ1-1; D gene: -; V gene: TRBV4-1; CDR3 DNA: TGCGCCAGCAGCCTTAATGCCGATCACACTGAAGCTTTCTTT; CDR3 protein: CASSLNADHTEAFF
clone size: -; CDR3 length: 14; J gene: TRBJ2-5; D gene: -; V gene: TRBV7-9; CDR3 DNA: TGTGCCAGCAGCTTGTCCCAGGGGCAGGAGACCCAGTACTTC; CDR3 protein: CASSLSQGQETQYF
clone size: many; CDR3 length: 11; J gene: TRBJ2-5; D gene: -; V gene: TRBV3-1; CDR3 DNA: TGTGCCAGCGCAGCCCAAGAGACCCAGTACTTC; CDR3 protein: CASAAQETQYF
clone size: few; CDR3 length: 15; J gene: TRBJ2-1; D gene: TRBD2; V gene: TRBV11-3; CDR3 DNA: TGTGCCAGCAGCTTAACGGCGGGAGGGTTTAGTGAGCAGTTCTTC; CDR3 protein: CASSLTAGGFSEQFF
clone size: many; CDR3 length: 16; J gene: TRBJ2-4; D gene: -; V gene: TRBV28; CDR3 DNA: TGTGCCAGCAGTCAGGGGCCCCAGGGGGCCAAAAACATTCAGTACTTC; CDR3 protein: CASSQGPQGAKNIQYF
clone size: few; CDR3 length: 14; J gene: TRBJ1-2; D gene: -; V gene: TRBV3-1; CDR3 DNA: TGTGCCAGCAGCCAATTGGACGGTTCTGAAGGCTACACCTTC; CDR3 protein: CASSQLDGSEGYTF
clone size: -; CDR3 length: 15; J gene: TRBJ2-2; D gene: -; V gene: TRBV11-2; CDR3 DNA: TGTGCCAGCAGCCCCCTTCGGGGGGCAACCGGGGAGCTGTTTTTT; CDR3 protein: CASSPLRGATGELFF
clone size: -; CDR3 length: 14; J gene: TRBJ2-2; D gene: -; V gene: TRBV7-9; CDR3 DNA: TGTGCCAGCAGCACACCTGAGGGGGCCGGGGAGCTGTTTTTT; CDR3 protein: CASSTPEGAGELFF
clone size: many; CDR3 length: 14; J gene: TRBJ2-3; D gene: -; V gene: TRBV6-2/TRBV6-3; CDR3 DNA: TGTGCCAGCAGTTACGGGCAGGTCCCAGATACGCAGTATTTT; CDR3 protein: CASSYGQVPDTQYF
clone size: -; CDR3 length: 15; J gene: TRBJ2-7; D gene: TRBD2; V gene: TRBV7-9; CDR3 DNA: TGTGCCAGCAGCCAGCTAGCGGGAGAAACCTACGAGCAGTACTTC; CDR3 protein: CASSQLAGETYEQYF
clone size: -; CDR3 length: 15; J gene: TRBJ2-5; D gene: -; V gene: TRBV29-1; CDR3 DNA: TGCAGCGTTGAAGTGGTGGACCAGATCCAAGAGACCCAGTACTTC; CDR3 protein: CSVEVVDQIQETQYF
clone size: -; CDR3 length: 14; J gene: TRBJ1-2; D gene: TRBD1; V gene: TRBV13; CDR3 DNA: TGTGCCAGCAGCTCGGACAGGGAATTGGGTGGCTACACCTTC; CDR3 protein: CASSSDRELGGYTF
clone size: many; CDR3 length: 16; J gene: TRBJ2-7; D gene: TRBD1; V gene: TRBV5-6; CDR3 DNA: TGTGCCAGCAGTCGGGTTGTCGGGACAGGGTCGTCGGGGCAGTACTTC; CDR3 protein: CASSRVVGTGSSGQYF
clone size: many; CDR3 length: 13; J gene: TRBJ1-6; D gene: -; V gene: TRBV5-1; CDR3 DNA: TGCGCCAGCAGTAGGGATATTCCCTCACCCCTCCACTTT; CDR3 protein: CASSRDIPSPLHF
clone size: many; CDR3 length: 17; J gene: TRBJ2-5; D gene: TRBD2; V gene: TRBV7-8; CDR3 DNA: TGTGCCAGCAGCCGCCGAGGGACTAGCGGCCCCCAAGAGACCCAGTACTTC; CDR3 protein: CASSRRGTSGPQETQYF
clone size: many; CDR3 length: 16; J gene: TRBJ2-7; D gene: -; V gene: TRBV20-1; CDR3 DNA: TGCAGTGCCCTATCGAGGGCCGGGGTGTCGCACTACGAGCAGTACTTC; CDR3 protein: CSALSRAGVSHYEQYF
clone size: many; CDR3 length: 10; J gene: TRBJ2-7; D gene: -; V gene: TRBV20-1; CDR3 DNA: TGCAGTGCTAGAGAGGCCGAGGAGTACTTC; CDR3 protein: CSAREAEEYF
clone size: -; CDR3 length: 18; J gene: TRBJ2-1; D gene: -; V gene: TRBV12-3/TRBV12-4; CDR3 DNA: TGTGCCAGCAGTCCCGCGGCGGGGGCCCCTGGGACCTACAATGAGCAGTTCTTC; CDR3 protein: CASSPAAGAPGTYNEQFF
clone size: few; CDR3 length: 11; J gene: TRBJ1-5; D gene: -; V gene: TRBV28; CDR3 DNA: TGTGCCAGCAGTCTGCTTGGACCCCAGCATTTT; CDR3 protein: CASSLLGPQHF
clone size: many; CDR3 length: 16; J gene: TRBJ2-3; D gene: -; V gene: TRBV3-1; CDR3 DNA: TGTGCCAGCAGCCAAGATGTCCAGGGGCGCACAGATACGCAGTATTTT; CDR3 protein: CASSQDVQGRTDTQYF
clone size: -; CDR3 length: 15; J gene: TRBJ2-2; D gene: -; V gene: TRBV27; CDR3 DNA: TGTGCCAGCAGAAAAGTAGACTACCCGCCCGGGGAGCTGTTTTTT; CDR3 protein: CASRKVDYPPGELFF
clone size: few; CDR3 length: 14; J gene: TRBJ1-2; D gene: -; V gene: TRBV9; CDR3 DNA: TGTGCCAGCAGCGTAGGAAGTGCAGTCGGGGGCTACACCTTC; CDR3 protein: CASSVGSAVGGYTF
clone size: many; CDR3 length: 12; J gene: TRBJ2-3; D gene: -; V gene: TRBV28; CDR3 DNA: TGTGCCAGCAGTTTCTCGGCAAATACGCAGTATTTT; CDR3 protein: CASSFSANTQYF
clone size: -; CDR3 length: 16; J gene: TRBJ2-1; D gene: TRBD2; V gene: TRBV6-5; CDR3 DNA: TGTGCCAGCAGTTCGGGACTAGCACTCCCCTACAATGAGCAGTTCTTC; CDR3 protein: CASSSGLALPYNEQFF
clone size: few; CDR3 length: 14; J gene: TRBJ2-3; D gene: -; V gene: TRBV29-1; CDR3 DNA: TGCAGCGTTGGTTGGGGCGCGAACCCGGATACGCAGTATTTT; CDR3 protein: CSVGWGANPDTQYF
clone size: many; CDR3 length: 13; J gene: TRBJ2-2; D gene: -; V gene: TRBV29-1; CDR3 DNA: TGCAGCTCCTGGGGTCCGAACACCGGGGAGCTGTTTTTT; CDR3 protein: CSSWGPNTGELFF
clone size: few; CDR3 length: 15; J gene: TRBJ1-2; D gene: -; V gene: TRBV7-2; CDR3 DNA: TGTGCCAGCAGCTTAGAAACAGAAACCCGCTATGGCTACACCTTC; CDR3 protein: CASSLETETRYGYTF
clone size: -; CDR3 length: 15; J gene: TRBJ1-2; D gene: -; V gene: TRBV11-2; CDR3 DNA: TGTGCCAGCAGCTTAGTAGCGCTGGGCGCCCTTGGCTACACCTTC; CDR3 protein: CASSLVALGALGYTF
clone size: few; CDR3 length: 16; J gene: TRBJ1-6; D gene: TRBD1; V gene: TRBV15; CDR3 DNA: TGTGCCACCAGCGGCATTCAGGGGGGGGTTTATTCACCCCTCCACTTT; CDR3 protein: CATSGIQGGVYSPLHF
clone size: many; CDR3 length: 14; J gene: TRBJ2-7; D gene: TRBD2; V gene: TRBV3-1; CDR3 DNA: TGTGCCAGCAGGGCGGGAGGGAACACCTACGAGCAGTACTTC; CDR3 protein: CASRAGGNTYEQYF
clone size: -; CDR3 length: 15; J gene: TRBJ2-7; D gene: TRBD2; V gene: TRBV28; CDR3 DNA: TGTGCCAGCAGTTTTCCGGCTAGCGGGGCCTACGAGCAGTACTTC; CDR3 protein: CASSFPASGAYEQYF
clone size: few; CDR3 length: 14; J gene: TRBJ2-7; D gene: -; V gene: TRBV5-6; CDR3 DNA: TGTGCCAGCAGCTTCCGGGAGCCGGGCCGCGAGCAGTACTTC; CDR3 protein: CASSFREPGREQYF
clone size: -; CDR3 length: 15; J gene: TRBJ2-3; D gene: TRBD2; V gene: TRBV29-1; CDR3 DNA: TGCAGCGTTTTGGGACTAGCGGAGTCCACAGATACGCAGTATTTT; CDR3 protein: CSVLGLAESTDTQYF
clone size: many; CDR3 length: 12; J gene: TRBJ2-7; D gene: -; V gene: TRBV5-1; CDR3 DNA: TGCGCCAGCAGCTCCGGACGTCACGAGCAGTACTTC; CDR3 protein: CASSSGRHEQYF
clone size: many; CDR3 length: 14; J gene: TRBJ2-3; D gene: TRBD1; V gene: TRBV5-1; CDR3 DNA: TGCGCCAGCACCCAGGGGGTCGGCACAGATACGCAGTATTTT; CDR3 protein: CASTQGVGTDTQYF
clone size: few; CDR3 length: 14; J gene: TRBJ2-3; D gene: -; V gene: TRBV3-1; CDR3 DNA: TGTGCCAGCAGCCGGCGAGGGGTGGCAGATACGCAGTATTTT; CDR3 protein: CASSRRGVADTQYF
clone size: few; CDR3 length: 14; J gene: TRBJ2-2; D gene: -; V gene: TRBV3-1; CDR3 DNA: TGTGCCAGCAGCCAACGAGGGTCCACCGGGGAGCTGTTTTTT; CDR3 protein: CASSQRGSTGELFF
clone size: many; CDR3 length: 13; J gene: TRBJ1-2; D gene: -; V gene: TRBV28; CDR3 DNA: TGTGCCAGCAGTTTAAGTCGTCTCTATGGCTACACCTTC; CDR3 protein: CASSLSRLYGYTF
clone size: few; CDR3 length: 14; J gene: TRBJ2-1; D gene: -; V gene: TRBV10-3; CDR3 DNA: TGTGCCATCAGTGAGTCGCGAGGGAACAATGAGCAGTTCTTC; CDR3 protein: CAISESRGNNEQFF
clone size: many; CDR3 length: 14; J gene: TRBJ1-1; D gene: -; V gene: TRBV6-5; CDR3 DNA: TGTGCCAGCAGTGAGGGGCGGTTCCACACTGAAGCTTTCTTT; CDR3 protein: CASSEGRFHTEAFF
clone size: many; CDR3 length: 11; J gene: TRBJ1-1; D gene: -; V gene: TRBV28; CDR3 DNA: TGTGCCAGCAACCGGGACACTGAAGCTTTCTTT; CDR3 protein: CASNRDTEAFF
clone size: few; CDR3 length: 16; J gene: TRBJ1-4; D gene: -; V gene: TRBV7-9; CDR3 DNA: TGTGCCAGCAGCGGACGAGGGGACGGCATAAGAGAAAAACTGTTTTTT; CDR3 protein: CASSGRGDGIREKLFF
clone size: few; CDR3 length: 14; J gene: TRBJ1-5; D gene: -; V gene: TRBV20-1; CDR3 DNA: TGCAGTGCTAGAGAAGGGGGAGGCAATCAGCCCCAGCATTTT; CDR3 protein: CSAREGGGNQPQHF
clone size: many; CDR3 length: 13; J gene: TRBJ1-1; D gene: TRBD1; V gene: TRBV12-3/TRBV12-4; CDR3 DNA: TGTGCCAGCAGGGGACAGGGTACCACTGAAGCTTTCTTT; CDR3 protein: CASRGQGTTEAFF
clone size: -; CDR3 length: 16; J gene: TRBJ1-3; D gene: -; V gene: TRBV10-3; CDR3 DNA: TGTGCCATCAGTGAGTCAAGGTCCTTCTCTGGAAACACCATATATTTT; CDR3 protein: CAISESRSFSGNTIYF
clone size: few; CDR3 length: 14; J gene: TRBJ1-4; D gene: -; V gene: TRBV6-1; CDR3 DNA: TGTGCCAGCAGTGAAGGCACATCTTCGGAAAAACTGTTTTTT; CDR3 protein: CASSEGTSSEKLFF
clone size: many; CDR3 length: 15; J gene: TRBJ2-5; D gene: -; V gene: TRBV7-7; CDR3 DNA: TGTGCCAGCAGCTTAGGGGGGGGGCCCCAAGAGACCCAGTACTTC; CDR3 protein: CASSLGGGPQETQYF
clone size: -; CDR3 length: 15; J gene: TRBJ2-3; D gene: -; V gene: TRBV5-1; CDR3 DNA: TGCGCCAGCAGCAGCAACGGGCCCTGGGCAGATACGCAGTATTTT; CDR3 protein: CASSSNGPWADTQYF
clone size: few; CDR3 length: 12; J gene: TRBJ2-7; D gene: -; V gene: TRBV20-1; CDR3 DNA: TGCAGTGCTAGACGAACAGGGAACGAGCAGTACTTC; CDR3 protein: CSARRTGNEQYF
clone size: many; CDR3 length: 16; J gene: TRBJ2-2; D gene: -; V gene: TRBV5-1; CDR3 DNA: TGCGCCAGCAGCACCTGGGGCGGTTCGAACACCGGGGAGCTGTTTTTT; CDR3 protein: CASSTWGGSNTGELFF
clone size: -; CDR3 length: 16; J gene: TRBJ2-5; D gene: -; V gene: TRBV28; CDR3 DNA: TGTGCCAGCAGTACCCGACACTCAGGGACACAAGAGACCCAGTACTTC; CDR3 protein: CASSTRHSGTQETQYF
clone size: few; CDR3 length: 13; J gene: TRBJ1-5; D gene: -; V gene: TRBV19; CDR3 DNA: TGTGCCAGTAGTATGGGAAGGGAACAGCCCCAGCATTTT; CDR3 protein: CASSMGREQPQHF